This T cell receptor (beta chain) was observed in a study of cytomegalovirus exposure and HLA in healthy donors. The CDR3 contains 15 residues. In germline, CDR1 is MGHRA, CDR2 YSYEKL. Trimming took 0 bases from V and 5 from J, leaving 10 bases between them. The PCR had 60 Vbeta and 13 Jbeta primers. Repertoires were generated with immunoSEQ multiplex PCR, while TCRdb's copy carries only in-frame clones and drops some. The sample lists about 130,000 clones, roughly four fifths seen once, with 6% to 8% in the top ten. This clonotype was sampled from a male donor in good health and CMV-seronegative. The sequenced sample consisted of PBMCs. The rearrangement uses TRBV4-1 and TRBJ2-2; possible D gene TRBD1, 6 bases. CDR3 in amino acids: CASSQDERGTGELFF. The CDR3 bases are TGCGCCAGCAGCCAAGATGAGAGGGGGACCGGGGAGCTGTTTTTT.